Reported below is one T cell receptor beta chain. This entry is derived from a study of blood T cell repertoires in COVID-19. The V end lost 4 bases, the J end lost 3 bases, and 11 bases lay between the germline ends. Germline values: CDR1 SGDLS, CDR2 YYNGEE. The CDR3 is 14 amino acids. The method was immunoSEQ multiplex PCR; TCRdb's version includes in-frame clones alone and lacks a portion of them. Here the sample spans around 94,000 clones, around 73% being singletons. The source of this sequence is a man aged 60-69 years with active or convalescent COVID-19. Sequences were obtained from peripheral blood. The chain couples TRBV9 to TRBJ1-5; the D gene is possibly TRBD1 (6 bases). CDR3 in amino acids: CASSSGQLNQPQHF. In DNA form, the CDR3 reads TGTGCCAGCAGCTCGGGACAACTCAATCAGCCCCAGCATTTT.